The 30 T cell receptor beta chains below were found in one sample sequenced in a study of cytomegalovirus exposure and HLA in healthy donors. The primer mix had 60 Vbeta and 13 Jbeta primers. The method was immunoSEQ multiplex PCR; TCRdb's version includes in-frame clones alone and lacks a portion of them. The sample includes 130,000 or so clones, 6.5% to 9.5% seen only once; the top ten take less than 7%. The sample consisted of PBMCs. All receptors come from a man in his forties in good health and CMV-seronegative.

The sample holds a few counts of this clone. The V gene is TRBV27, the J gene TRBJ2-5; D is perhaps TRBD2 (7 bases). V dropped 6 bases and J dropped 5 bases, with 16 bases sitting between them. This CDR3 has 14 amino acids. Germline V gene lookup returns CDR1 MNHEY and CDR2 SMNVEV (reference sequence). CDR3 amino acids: CASRKSGGRETQYF. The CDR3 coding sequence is TGTGCCAGCAGAAAATCGGGGGGCAGGGAGACCCAGTACTTC.

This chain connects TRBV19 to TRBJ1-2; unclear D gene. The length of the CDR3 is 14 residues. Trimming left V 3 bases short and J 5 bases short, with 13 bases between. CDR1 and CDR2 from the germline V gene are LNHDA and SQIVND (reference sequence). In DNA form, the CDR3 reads TGTGCCAGTAGTATTGGAGGTTCATCATATGGCTACACCTTC. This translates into CASSIGGSSYGYTF.

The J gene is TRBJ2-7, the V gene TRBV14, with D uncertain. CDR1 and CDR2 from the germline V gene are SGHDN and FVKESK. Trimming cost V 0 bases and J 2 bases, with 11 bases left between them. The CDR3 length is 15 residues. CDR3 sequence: CASSQDLGTPYEQYF. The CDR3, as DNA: TGTGCCAGCAGCCAAGATCTTGGCACCCCCTACGAGCAGTACTTC.

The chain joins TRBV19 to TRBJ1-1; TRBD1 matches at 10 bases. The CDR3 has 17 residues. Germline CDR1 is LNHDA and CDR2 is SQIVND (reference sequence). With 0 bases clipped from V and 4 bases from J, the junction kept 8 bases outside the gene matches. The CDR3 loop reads CASSIDRETGGFTEAFF. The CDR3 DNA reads TGTGCCAGTAGTATAGACCGCGAGACAGGGGGCTTCACTGAAGCTTTCTTT. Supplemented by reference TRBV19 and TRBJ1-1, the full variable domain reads DGGITQSPKYLFRKEGQNVTLSCEQNLNHDAMYWYRQDPGQGLRLIYYSQIVNDFQKGDIAEGYSVSREKKESFPLTVTSAQKNPTAFYLCASSIDRETGGFTEAFFGQGTRLTVV.

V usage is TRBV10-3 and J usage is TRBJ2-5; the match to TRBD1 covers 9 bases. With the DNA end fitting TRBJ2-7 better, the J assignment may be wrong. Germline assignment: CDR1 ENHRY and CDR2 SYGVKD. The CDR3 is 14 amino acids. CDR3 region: CAISESGQGYEQYF. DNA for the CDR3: TGTGCCATCAGTGAGTCGGGACAGGGTTACGAGCAGTACTTC.

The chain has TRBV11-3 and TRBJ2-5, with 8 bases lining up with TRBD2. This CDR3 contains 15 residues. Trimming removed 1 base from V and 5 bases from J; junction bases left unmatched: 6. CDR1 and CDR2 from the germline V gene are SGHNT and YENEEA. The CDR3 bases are TGTGCCAGCAGCTTAGGAACGAGCGGGGGTGAGACCCAGTACTTC. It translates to CASSLGTSGGETQYF. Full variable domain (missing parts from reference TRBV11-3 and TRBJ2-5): EAGVVQSPRYKIIEKKQPVAFWCNPISGHNTLYWYLQNLGQGPELLIRYENEEAVDDSQLPKDRFSAERLKGVDSTLKIQPAELGDSAVYLCASSLGTSGGETQYFGPGTRLLVL.

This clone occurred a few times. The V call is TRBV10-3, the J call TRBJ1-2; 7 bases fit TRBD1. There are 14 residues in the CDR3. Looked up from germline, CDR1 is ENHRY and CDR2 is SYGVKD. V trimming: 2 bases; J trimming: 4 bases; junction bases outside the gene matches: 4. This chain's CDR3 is CAISETDRVYGYTF. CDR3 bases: TGTGCCATCAGTGAGACCGACAGGGTCTATGGCTACACCTTC.

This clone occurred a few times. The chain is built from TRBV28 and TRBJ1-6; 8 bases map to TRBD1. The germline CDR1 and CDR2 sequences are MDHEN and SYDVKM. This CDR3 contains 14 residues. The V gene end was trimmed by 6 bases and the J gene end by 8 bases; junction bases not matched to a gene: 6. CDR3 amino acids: CASSVLQGDSPLHF. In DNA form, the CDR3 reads TGTGCCAGCAGCGTTTTACAGGGGGATTCACCCCTCCACTTT.

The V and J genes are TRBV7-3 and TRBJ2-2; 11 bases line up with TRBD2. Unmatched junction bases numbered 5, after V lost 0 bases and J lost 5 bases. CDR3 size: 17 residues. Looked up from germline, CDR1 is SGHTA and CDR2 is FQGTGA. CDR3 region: CASSLTAPSGGTGELFF. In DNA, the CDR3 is TGTGCCAGCAGCTTAACGGCCCCTAGCGGGGGGACCGGGGAGCTGTTTTTT. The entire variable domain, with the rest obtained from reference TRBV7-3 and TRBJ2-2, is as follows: GAGVSQTPSNKVTEKGKYVELRCDPISGHTALYWYRQSLGQGPEFLIYFQGTGAADDSGLPNDRFFAVRPEGSVSTLKIQRTERGDSAVYLCASSLTAPSGGTGELFFGEGSRLTVL.

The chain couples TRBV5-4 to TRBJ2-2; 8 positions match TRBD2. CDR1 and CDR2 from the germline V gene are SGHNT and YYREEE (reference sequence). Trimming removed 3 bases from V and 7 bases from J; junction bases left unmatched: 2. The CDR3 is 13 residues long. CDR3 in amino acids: CASSSGTSGELFF. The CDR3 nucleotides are TGTGCCAGCAGCTCCGGGACTAGCGGGGAGCTGTTTTTT. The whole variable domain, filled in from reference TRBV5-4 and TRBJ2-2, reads ETGVTQSPTHLIKTRGQQVTLRCSSQSGHNTVSWYQQALGQGPQFIFQYYREEENGRGNFPPRFSGLQFPNYSSELNVNALELDDSALYLCASSSGTSGELFFGEGSRLTVL.

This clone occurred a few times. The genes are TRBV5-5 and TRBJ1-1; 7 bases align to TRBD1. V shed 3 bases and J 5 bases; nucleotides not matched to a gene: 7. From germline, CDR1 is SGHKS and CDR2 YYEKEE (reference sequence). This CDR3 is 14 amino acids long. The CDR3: CASSSNTGVTEAFF. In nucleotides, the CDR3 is TGTGCCAGCAGCTCGAATACAGGGGTAACTGAAGCTTTCTTT.

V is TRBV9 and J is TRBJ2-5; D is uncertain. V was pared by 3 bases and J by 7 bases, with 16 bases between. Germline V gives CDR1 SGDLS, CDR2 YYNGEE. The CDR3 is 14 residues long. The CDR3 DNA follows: TGTGCCAGCAGCGAGAGCTCCGGGTTTGTGACCCAGTACTTC. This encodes CASSESSGFVTQYF.

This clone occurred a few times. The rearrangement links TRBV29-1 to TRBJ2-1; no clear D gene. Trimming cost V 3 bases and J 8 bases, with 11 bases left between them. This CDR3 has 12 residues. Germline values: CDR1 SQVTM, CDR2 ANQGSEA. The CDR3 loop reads CSVEALVDEQFF. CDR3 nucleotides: TGCAGCGTTGAGGCCCTCGTCGATGAGCAGTTCTTC.

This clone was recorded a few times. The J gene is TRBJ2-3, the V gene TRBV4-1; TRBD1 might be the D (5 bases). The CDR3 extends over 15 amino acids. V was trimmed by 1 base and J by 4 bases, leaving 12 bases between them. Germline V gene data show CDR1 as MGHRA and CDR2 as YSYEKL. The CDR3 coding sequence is TGCGCCAGCAGCCAAGTAAGGGGCCGCGCAGATACGCAGTATTTT. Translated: CASSQVRGRADTQYF.

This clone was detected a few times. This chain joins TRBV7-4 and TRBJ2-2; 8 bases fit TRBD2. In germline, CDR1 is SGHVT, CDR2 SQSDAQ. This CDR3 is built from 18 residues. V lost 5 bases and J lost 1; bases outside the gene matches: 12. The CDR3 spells CASSPLARGAENTGELFF. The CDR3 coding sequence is TGTGCCAGCAGCCCTTTAGCGCGGGGGGCGGAGAACACCGGGGAGCTGTTTTTT.

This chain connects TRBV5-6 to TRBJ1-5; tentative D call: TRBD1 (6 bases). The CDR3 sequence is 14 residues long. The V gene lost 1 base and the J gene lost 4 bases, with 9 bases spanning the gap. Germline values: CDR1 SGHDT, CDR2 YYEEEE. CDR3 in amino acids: CASSLRTANQPQHF. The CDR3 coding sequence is TGTGCCAGCAGCTTGAGGACAGCTAATCAGCCCCAGCATTTT.

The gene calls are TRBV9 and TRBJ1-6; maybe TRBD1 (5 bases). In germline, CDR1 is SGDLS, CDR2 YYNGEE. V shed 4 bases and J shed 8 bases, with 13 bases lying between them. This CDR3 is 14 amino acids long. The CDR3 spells CASSTQVLDSPLHF. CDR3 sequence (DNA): TGTGCCAGCAGCACACAGGTTCTCGATTCACCCCTCCACTTT.

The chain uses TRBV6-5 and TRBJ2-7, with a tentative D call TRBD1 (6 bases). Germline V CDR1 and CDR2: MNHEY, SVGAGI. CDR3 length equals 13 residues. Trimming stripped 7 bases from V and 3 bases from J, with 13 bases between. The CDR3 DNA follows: TGTGCCAGCACCGGGACACTGAACTACGAGCAGTACTTC. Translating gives CASTGTLNYEQYF.

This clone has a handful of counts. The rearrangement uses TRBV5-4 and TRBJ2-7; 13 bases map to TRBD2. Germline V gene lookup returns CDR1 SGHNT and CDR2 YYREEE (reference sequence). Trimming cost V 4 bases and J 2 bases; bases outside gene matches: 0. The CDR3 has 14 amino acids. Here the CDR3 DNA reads TGTGCCAGCAGCGGGACTAGCGGGACCTACGAGCAGTACTTC. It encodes CASSGTSGTYEQYF.

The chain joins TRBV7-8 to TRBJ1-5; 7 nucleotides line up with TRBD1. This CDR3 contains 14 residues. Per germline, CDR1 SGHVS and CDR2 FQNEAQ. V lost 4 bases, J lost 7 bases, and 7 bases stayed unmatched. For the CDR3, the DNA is TGTGCCAGCAGCTCAGACAGGGTCGAGCAGCCCCAGCATTTT. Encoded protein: CASSSDRVEQPQHF. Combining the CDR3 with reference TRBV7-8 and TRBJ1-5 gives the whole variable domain GAGVSQSPRYKVAKRGQDVALRCDPISGHVSLFWYQQALGQGPEFLTYFQNEAQLDKSGLPSDRFFAERPEGSVSTLKIQRTQQEDSAVYLCASSSDRVEQPQHFGDGTRLSIL.

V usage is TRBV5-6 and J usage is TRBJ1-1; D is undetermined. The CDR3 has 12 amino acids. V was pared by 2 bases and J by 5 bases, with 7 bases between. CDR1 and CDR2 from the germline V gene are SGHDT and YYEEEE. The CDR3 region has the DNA TGTGCCAGCAGCTTCGGGAGGACTGAAGCTTTCTTT. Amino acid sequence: CASSFGRTEAFF.

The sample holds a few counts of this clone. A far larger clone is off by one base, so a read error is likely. The CDR3 sequence is CATKRGTSGAGDLFF. The DNA of the CDR3 is TGTGCCACCAAAAGGGGGACTAGCGGGGCCGGGGATCTGTTTTTT. The V gene is TRBV6-1, the J gene TRBJ2-2; TRBD2 agrees at 13 bases. Germline-derived CDR1 and CDR2 are MNHNS and SASEGT. The CDR3 extends over 15 amino acids.

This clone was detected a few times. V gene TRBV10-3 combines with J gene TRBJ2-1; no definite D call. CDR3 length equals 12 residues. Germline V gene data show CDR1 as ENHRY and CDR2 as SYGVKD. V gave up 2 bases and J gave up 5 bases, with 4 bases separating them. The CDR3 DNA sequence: TGTGCCATCAGTGAGCTAAACAATGAGCAGTTCTTC. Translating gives CAISELNNEQFF.

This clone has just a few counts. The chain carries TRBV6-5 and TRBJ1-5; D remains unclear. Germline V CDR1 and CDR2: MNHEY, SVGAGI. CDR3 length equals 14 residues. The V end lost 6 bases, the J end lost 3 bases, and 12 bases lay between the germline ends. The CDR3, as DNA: TGTGCCAGCAGGGGAGCACAACTCAATCAGCCCCAGCATTTT. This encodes CASRGAQLNQPQHF.

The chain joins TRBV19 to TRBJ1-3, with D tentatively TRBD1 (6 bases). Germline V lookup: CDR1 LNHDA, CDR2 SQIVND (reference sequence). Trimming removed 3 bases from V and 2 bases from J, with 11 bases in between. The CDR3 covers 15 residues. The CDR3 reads CASSIPRGAGNTIYF. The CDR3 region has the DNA TGTGCCAGTAGTATCCCCAGGGGCGCTGGAAACACCATATATTTT.

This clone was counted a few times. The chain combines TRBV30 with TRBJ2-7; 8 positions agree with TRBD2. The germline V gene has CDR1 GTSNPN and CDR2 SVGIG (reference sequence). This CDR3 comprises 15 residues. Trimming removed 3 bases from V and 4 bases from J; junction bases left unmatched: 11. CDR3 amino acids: CAWSPRGGGIYEQYF. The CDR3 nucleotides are TGTGCCTGGAGCCCCCGGGGCGGGGGGATTTACGAGCAGTACTTC.

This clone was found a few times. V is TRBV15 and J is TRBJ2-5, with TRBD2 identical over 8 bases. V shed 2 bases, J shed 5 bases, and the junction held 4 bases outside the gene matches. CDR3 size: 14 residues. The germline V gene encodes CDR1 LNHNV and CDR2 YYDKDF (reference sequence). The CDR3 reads CATSRSSSGETQYF. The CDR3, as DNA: TGTGCCACCAGCAGAAGTTCTAGCGGGGAGACCCAGTACTTC. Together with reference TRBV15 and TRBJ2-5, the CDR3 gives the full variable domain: DAMVIQNPRYQVTQFGKPVTLSCSQTLNHNVMYWYQQKSSQAPKLLFHYYDKDFNNEADTPDNFQSRRPNTSFCFLDIRSPGLGDTAMYLCATSRSSSGETQYFGPGTRLLVL.

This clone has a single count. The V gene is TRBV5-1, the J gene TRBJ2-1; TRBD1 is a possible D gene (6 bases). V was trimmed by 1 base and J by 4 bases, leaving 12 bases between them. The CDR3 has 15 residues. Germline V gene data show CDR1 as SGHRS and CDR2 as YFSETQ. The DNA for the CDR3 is TGCGCCAGCAGCTTGTTCGGGACACAGTACAATGAGCAGTTCTTC. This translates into CASSLFGTQYNEQFF. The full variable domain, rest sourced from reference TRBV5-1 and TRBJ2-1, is KAGVTQTPRYLIKTRGQQVTLSCSPISGHRSVSWYQQTPGQGLQFLFEYFSETQRNKGNFPGRFSGRQFSNSRSEMNVSTLELGDSALYLCASSLFGTQYNEQFFGPGTRLTVL.

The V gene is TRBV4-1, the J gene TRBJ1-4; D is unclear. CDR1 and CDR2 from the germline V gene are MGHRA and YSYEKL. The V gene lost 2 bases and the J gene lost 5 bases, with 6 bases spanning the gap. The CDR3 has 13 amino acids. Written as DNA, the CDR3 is TGCGCCAGCAGCCAACTGCAGAATGAAAAACTGTTTTTT. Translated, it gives CASSQLQNEKLFF.

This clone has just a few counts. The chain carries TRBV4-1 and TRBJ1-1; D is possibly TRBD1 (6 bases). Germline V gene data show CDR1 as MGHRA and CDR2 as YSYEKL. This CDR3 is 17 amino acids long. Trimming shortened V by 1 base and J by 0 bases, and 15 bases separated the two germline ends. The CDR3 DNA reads TGCGCCAGCAGCCAAGCCCCCAGGGGCGGTATGAACACTGAAGCTTTCTTT. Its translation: CASSQAPRGGMNTEAFF.